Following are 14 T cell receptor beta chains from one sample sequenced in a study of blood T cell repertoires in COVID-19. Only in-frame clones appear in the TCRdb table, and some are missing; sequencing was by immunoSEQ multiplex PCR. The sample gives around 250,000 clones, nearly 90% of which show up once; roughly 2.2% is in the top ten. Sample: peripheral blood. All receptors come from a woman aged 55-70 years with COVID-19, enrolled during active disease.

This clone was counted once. The CDR3 DNA reads as TGCGCCAGCAGCCAGGACTTCAATTGGGACGAGCAGTACTTC. Its protein is CASSQDFNWDEQYF. The chain couples TRBV4-3 to TRBJ2-7; weak D call: TRBD2 (5 bases). Germline CDR1 reads LGHNA; CDR2 reads YSLEER. Trimming stripped 3 bases from V and 5 bases from J, with 14 bases between. This CDR3 region has 14 residues.

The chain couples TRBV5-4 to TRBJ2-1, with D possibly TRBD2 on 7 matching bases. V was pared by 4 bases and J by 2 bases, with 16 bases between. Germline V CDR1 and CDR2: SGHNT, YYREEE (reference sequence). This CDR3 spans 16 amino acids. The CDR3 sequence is CASSPRGAGTYNEQFF. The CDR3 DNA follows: TGTGCCAGCAGCCCACGGGGGGCTGGGACCTACAATGAGCAGTTCTTC.

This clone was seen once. CDR3 amino acids: CASSLVGQPYEQYF. The CDR3 DNA reads as TGTGCCAGCAGCTTGGTAGGACAGCCCTACGAGCAGTACTTC. The chain couples TRBV5-4 to TRBJ2-7; D might be TRBD1 (6 bases). The CDR3 is made up of 14 amino acids. V lost 0 bases and J lost 2, with 9 bases in between. Germline assignment: CDR1 SGHNT and CDR2 YYREEE (reference sequence).

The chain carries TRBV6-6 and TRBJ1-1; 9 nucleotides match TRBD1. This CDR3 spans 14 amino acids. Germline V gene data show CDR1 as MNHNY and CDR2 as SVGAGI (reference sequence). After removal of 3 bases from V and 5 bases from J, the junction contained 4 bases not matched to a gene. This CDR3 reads CASSYTGGQTEAFF. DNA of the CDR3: TGTGCCAGCAGTTATACAGGGGGCCAAACTGAAGCTTTCTTT.

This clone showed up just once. The DNA of the CDR3 is TGTGCCAGCAGCTTAAACAGGGCAGACTATGGCTACACCTTC. This encodes CASSLNRADYGYTF. The chain recombines TRBV7-2 with TRBJ1-2; the D gene is possibly TRBD1 (6 bases). V was trimmed by 2 bases and J by 3 bases, leaving 10 bases between them. CDR3 length: 14 residues. Germline V gene sequence: CDR1 SGHTA, CDR2 FQGNSA.

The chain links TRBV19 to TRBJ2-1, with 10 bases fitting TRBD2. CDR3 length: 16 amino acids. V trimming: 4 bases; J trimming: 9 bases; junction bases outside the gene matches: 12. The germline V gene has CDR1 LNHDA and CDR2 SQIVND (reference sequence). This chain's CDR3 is CASSSTLAGGLTEQFF. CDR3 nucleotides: TGTGCCAGTAGTAGCACATTAGCGGGGGGTCTAACTGAGCAGTTCTTC. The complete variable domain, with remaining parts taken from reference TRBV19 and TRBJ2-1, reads DGGITQSPKYLFRKEGQNVTLSCEQNLNHDAMYWYRQDPGQGLRLIYYSQIVNDFQKGDIAEGYSVSREKKESFPLTVTSAQKNPTAFYLCASSSTLAGGLTEQFFGPGTRLTVL.

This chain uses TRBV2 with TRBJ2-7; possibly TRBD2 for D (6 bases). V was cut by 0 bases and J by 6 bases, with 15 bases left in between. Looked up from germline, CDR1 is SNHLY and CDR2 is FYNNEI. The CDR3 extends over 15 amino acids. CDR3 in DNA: TGTGCCAGCAGTGAAGCGGATCGGGGGTCGAGCGAGCAGTACTTC. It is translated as CASSEADRGSSEQYF.

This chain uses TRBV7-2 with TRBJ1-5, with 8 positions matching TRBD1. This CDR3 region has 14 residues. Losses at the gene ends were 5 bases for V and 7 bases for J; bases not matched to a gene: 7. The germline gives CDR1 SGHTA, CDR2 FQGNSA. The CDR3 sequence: CASSPDRGGQPQHF. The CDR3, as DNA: TGTGCCAGCAGCCCCGACAGGGGAGGACAGCCCCAGCATTTT. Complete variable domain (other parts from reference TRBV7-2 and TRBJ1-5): GAGVSQSPSNKVTEKGKDVELRCDPISGHTALYWYRQSLGQGLEFLIYFQGNSAPDKSGLPSDRFSAERTGGSVSTLTIQRTQQEDSAVYLCASSPDRGGQPQHFGDGTRLSIL.

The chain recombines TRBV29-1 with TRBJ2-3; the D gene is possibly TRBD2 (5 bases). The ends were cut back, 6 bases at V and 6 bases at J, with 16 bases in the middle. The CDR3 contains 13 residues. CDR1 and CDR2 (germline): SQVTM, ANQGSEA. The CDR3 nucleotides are TGCAGCGTCGCTAGTAGCGATGGGGATACGCAGTATTTT. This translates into CSVASSDGDTQYF.

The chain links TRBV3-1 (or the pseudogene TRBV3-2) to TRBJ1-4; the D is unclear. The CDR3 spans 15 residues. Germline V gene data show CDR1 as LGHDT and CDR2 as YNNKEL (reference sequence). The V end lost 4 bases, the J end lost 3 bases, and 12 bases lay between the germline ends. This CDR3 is CASSRARGPNEKLFF. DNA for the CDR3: TGTGCCAGCAGCCGGGCCCGAGGGCCTAATGAAAAACTGTTTTTT.

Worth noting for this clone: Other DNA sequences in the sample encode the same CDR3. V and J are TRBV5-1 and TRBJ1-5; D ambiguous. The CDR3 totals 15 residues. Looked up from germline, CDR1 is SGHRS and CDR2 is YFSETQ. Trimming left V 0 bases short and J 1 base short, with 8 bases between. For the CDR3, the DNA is TGCGCCAGCAGCTTGGCAGGAGGCAGCAATCAGCCCCAGCATTTT. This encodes CASSLAGGSNQPQHF.

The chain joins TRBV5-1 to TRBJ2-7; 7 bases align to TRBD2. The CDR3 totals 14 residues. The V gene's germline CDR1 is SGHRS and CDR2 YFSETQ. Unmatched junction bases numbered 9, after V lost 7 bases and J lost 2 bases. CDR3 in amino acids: CASRKAGTAYEQYF. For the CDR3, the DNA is TGCGCCAGCCGGAAAGCGGGGACCGCCTACGAGCAGTACTTC.

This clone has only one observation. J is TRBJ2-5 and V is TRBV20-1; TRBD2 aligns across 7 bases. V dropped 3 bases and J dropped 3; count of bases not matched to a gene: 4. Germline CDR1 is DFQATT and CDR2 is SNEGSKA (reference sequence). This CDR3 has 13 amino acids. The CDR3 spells CSASAAGEETQYF. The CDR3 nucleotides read TGCAGTGCTAGTGCGGCGGGGGAAGAGACCCAGTACTTC.

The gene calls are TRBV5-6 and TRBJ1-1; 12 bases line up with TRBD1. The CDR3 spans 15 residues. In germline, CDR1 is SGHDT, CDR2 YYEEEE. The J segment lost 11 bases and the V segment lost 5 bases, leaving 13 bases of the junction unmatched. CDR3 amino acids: CASSFLGTGGREAFF. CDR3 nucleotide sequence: TGTGCCAGCAGTTTTCTGGGGACAGGGGGCCGGGAGGCTTTCTTT.